This TCR beta chain was retrieved from a study of tumor and adjacent non-tumor tissue in lung cancer. As for the study in general: On average, productive TCRbeta reads reached roughly 4.2 million per sample. Regarding the study as a whole: Tumor tissue had significantly higher TCR diversity than normal lung.

No cell sorting was done before RNA was extracted from the tissue. Three rounds of nested PCR, following a modified ARM-PCR protocol, produced the TCRbeta library. In TCRdb, the multiplex PCR reads were re-called with MiXCR into one record per CDR3 protein. The table shows 200,000 to 250,000 distinct CDR3 sequences, with around 71% occurring only once. Remarks on this clonotype: The antigen is not known. This may come from a read error, since a much larger clone is one base off. Because the CDR3 is missing its conserved closing phenylalanine or tryptophan, this is likely a read error.

Germline-derived CDR1 and CDR2 are LGHNA and YSLEER. The length of the CDR3 is 13 residues. Between the trimmed V and J ends, which lost 0 bases and 5 bases, there was a span of 7 bases. The J gene is TRBJ1-2, the V gene TRBV4-3; D ambiguous. The sample was lung tumor tissue. The TCR originated in a man aged 60-69 years with non-small cell lung cancer. Here the CDR3 DNA reads TGCGCCAGCAGCCAAGATCTGACATATGGCTACACCTCC. This codes for CASSQDLTYGYTS.